This TCR beta chain originates from a study of blood T cell repertoires in COVID-19. Overall study context: Whether acute or convalescent, the COVID-19 samples came from the United States, Italy and Spain. Sources were T cells, B-cell-depleted T cells, or PBMCs; the material itself was cDNA or gDNA.

The CDR3 is made up of 14 amino acids. Germline V gene data show CDR1 as SGHTA and CDR2 as FQGTGA. V gave up 5 bases and J gave up 2 bases; unmatched junction bases: 5. The method was immunoSEQ multiplex PCR; TCRdb's version includes in-frame clones alone and lacks a portion of them. The table includes approximately 140,000 clones, 88% detected once. This chain links TRBV7-3 with TRBJ2-7, with 8 positions matching TRBD1. The clonotype comes from a man between 50 and 59 years old with active or convalescent COVID-19. The specimen was peripheral blood. The CDR3 sequence: CASSPGTGPYEQYF. The DNA of the CDR3 is TGTGCCAGCAGCCCCGGGACAGGCCCCTACGAGCAGTACTTC.